A selection of T cell receptor beta chains follows, all from one sample in a study of tumor-infiltrating lymphocytes in primary liver carcinoma. One entry per CDR3 protein results from TCRdb running MiXCR on the multiplex PCR reads. Among roughly 20,000 distinct CDR3 sequences, 60% to 80% were seen once, and the ten largest hold 40%. Sequencing was performed on liver tumor tissue from sampling region 4. Receptors were obtained from a woman aged 30 to 39 with primary liver carcinoma and hepatitis B virus infection. CDR3s include the opening cysteine and the closing phenylalanine or tryptophan. D genes are given only for firm matches. Clone size is given for some rows only: seen once, a few or many times, or a class if the clone is expanded.

V,size,D,J,CDR3,DNA
TRBV24-1,NA,NA,TRBJ2-3,CATSDGIRTTLGDTQYF,TGTGCCACCAGTGATGGTATAAGGACAACCCTCGGAGATACGCAGTATTTT
TRBV29-1,NA,NA,TRBJ2-5,CSVVNKGQETQYF,TGCAGCGTTGTTAACAAGGGTCAAGAGACCCAGTACTTC
TRBV11-3,NA,TRBD1,TRBJ2-2,CASSWPTGVYTGELFF,TGTGCCAGCAGCTGGCCGACAGGGGTATATACCGGGGAGCTGTTTTTT
TRBV20-1,NA,NA,TRBJ1-5,CSAQDCNQPRHF,TGCAGTGCACAGGACTGTAATCAGCCCCGGCATTTT
TRBV6-5,medium-sized,TRBD1,TRBJ1-2,CASRRGQGYGYTF,TGTGCCAGCAGAAGGGGGCAGGGCTATGGCTACACCTTC
TRBV14,NA,NA,TRBJ1-1,CASSPPWMNIEAFF,TGTGCCAGCAGCCCCCCGTGGATGAACATTGAAGCTTTCTTT
TRBV9,NA,NA,TRBJ2-1,CASSRTGRWESGNEQFF,TGTGCCAGCAGCCGAACAGGTAGGTGGGAGAGTGGAAATGAGCAGTTCTTC
TRBV5-4,NA,NA,TRBJ1-6,CASNPRAGDNSPVHF,TGTGCCAGCAACCCAAGGGCGGGGGATAATTCACCTGTCCACTTT
TRBV29-1,NA,NA,TRBJ2-2,CSIGRCDTGELFF,TGCAGCATTGGGAGATGTGACACCGGGGAGCTGTTTTTT
TRBV6-5,once,NA,TRBJ1-6,CASSKESAIYNSPLHF,TGCGCCAGCAGTAAAGAGTCTGCCATATATAATTCACCACTCCACTTT
TRBV28,NA,NA,TRBJ2-2,CASSARDLTGELFF,TGTGCCAGCAGTGCAAGGGATCTTACCGGGGAGCTGTTTTTT
TRBV12-3/TRBV12-4,NA,NA,TRBJ2-1,CASSMSGSSGLEQFF,TGTGCCAGCAGCATGTCCGGGAGTAGTGGACTTGAGCAGTTCTTC
TRBV11-1,NA,TRBD2,TRBJ2-2,CASSRVIAGVSGELFF,TGTGCTAGCAGCAGGGTTATTGCGGGAGTGTCCGGGGAGCTATTTTTT
TRBV4-3,NA,TRBD2,TRBJ2-3,CTSSQEPVTSGRAGVTDTQYF,TGCACCAGTAGCCAAGAGCCGGTAACTAGCGGGAGGGCGGGGGTCACAGATACGCAGTATTTT
TRBV5-4,NA,NA,TRBJ1-6,CASSPRAGDNTPLHF,TGTGCAAGCAGCCCAAGGGCGGGGGATAATACACCCCTACACTTT
TRBV13,few,NA,TRBJ2-1,CASSLHADYLYSEQFF,TGTGCCAGCAGCTTACATGCGGACTACCTTTACAGTGAGCAGTTCTTC
TRBV4-3,NA,NA,TRBJ1-2,CARSAESEIYGYIF,TGCGCCAGGAGCGCTGAGTCGGAGATCTATGGCTACATCTTC
TRBV7-8,NA,NA,TRBJ2-7,CASSLDTRQYEQYF,TGTGCCAGCAGCCTAGATACCAGACAGTACGAGCAGTACTTC
TRBV7-8,many,NA,TRBJ1-2,CASSLARGLANYGYTF,TGTGCCAGCAGCTTAGCGCGGGGGCTAGCTAACTATGGCTACACCTTC
TRBV11-2,NA,NA,TRBJ2-5,CASRRGYQETQYF,TGTGCCAGCAGAAGGGGTTACCAAGAGACCCAGTACTTC
TRBV11-2,NA,TRBD2,TRBJ2-1,CASSLDIGLVMGEQFF,TGTGCCAGCAGCTTGGATATCGGACTAGTGATGGGTGAGCAGTTCTTC
TRBV13,NA,NA,TRBJ1-1,CASSLGGFGNGGTEAFF,TGTGCCAGCAGCTTAGGAGGGTTTGGTAATGGGGGAACTGAAGCTTTCTTT
TRBV5-4,NA,NA,TRBJ2-3,CASSVEGHPPSTDTQYF,TGTGCTAGCAGCGTAGAGGGACACCCTCCATCCACAGATACGCAGTATTTT
TRBV5-4,NA,NA,TRBJ1-2,CVGSPFYDYGYTF,TGTGTCGGCAGCCCATTCTACGACTATGGCTACACCTTC
TRBV24-1,NA,TRBD1,TRBJ1-1,CVTSGGGVTEAFF,TGTGTCACCAGTGGAGGGGGCGTCACTGAAGCTTTCTTT
TRBV20-1,NA,NA,TRBJ1-2,CSVRGGLSNYGYTF,TGCAGTGTTAGAGGGGGGCTTTCTAACTATGGCTACACCTTC